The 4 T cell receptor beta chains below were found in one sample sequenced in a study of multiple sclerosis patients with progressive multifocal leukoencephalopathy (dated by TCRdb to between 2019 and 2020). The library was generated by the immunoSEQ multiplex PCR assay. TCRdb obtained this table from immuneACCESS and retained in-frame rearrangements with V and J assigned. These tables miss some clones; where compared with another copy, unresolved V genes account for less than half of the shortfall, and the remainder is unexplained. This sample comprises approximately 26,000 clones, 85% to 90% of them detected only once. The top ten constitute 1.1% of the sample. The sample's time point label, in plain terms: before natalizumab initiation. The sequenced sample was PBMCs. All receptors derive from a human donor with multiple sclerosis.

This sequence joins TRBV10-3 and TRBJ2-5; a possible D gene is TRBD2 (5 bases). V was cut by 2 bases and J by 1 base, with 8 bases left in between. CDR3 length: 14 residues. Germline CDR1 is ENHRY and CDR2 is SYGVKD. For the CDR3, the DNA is TGTGCCATCAGTGAGAGAGGGCGCCAAGAGACCCAGTACTTC. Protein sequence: CAISERGRQETQYF.

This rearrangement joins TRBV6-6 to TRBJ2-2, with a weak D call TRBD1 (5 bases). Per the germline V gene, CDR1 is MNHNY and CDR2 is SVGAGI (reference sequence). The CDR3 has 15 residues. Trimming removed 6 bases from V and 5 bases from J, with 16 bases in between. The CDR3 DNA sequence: TGTGCCAGCAGGATAATAGGGGAAGGGACCGGGGAGCTGTTTTTT. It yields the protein CASRIIGEGTGELFF.

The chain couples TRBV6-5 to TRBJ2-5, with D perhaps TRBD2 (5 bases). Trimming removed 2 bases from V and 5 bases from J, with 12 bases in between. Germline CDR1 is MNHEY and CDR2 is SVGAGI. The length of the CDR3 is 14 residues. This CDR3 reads CASSYGRESETQYF. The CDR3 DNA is TGTGCCAGCAGTTACGGTCGGGAAAGCGAGACCCAGTACTTC.

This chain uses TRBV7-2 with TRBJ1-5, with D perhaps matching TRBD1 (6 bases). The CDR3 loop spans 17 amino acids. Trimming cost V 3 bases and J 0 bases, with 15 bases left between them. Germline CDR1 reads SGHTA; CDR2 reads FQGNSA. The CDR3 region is CASSLGALQLSNQPQHF. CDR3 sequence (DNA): TGTGCCAGCAGCTTGGGGGCCCTGCAACTTAGCAATCAGCCCCAGCATTTT.